This T cell receptor (beta chain) was sequenced in a study of neurological immune-mediated disorders. Ten or more counts support this clonotype. The method for making cDNA was 5'RACE, and it used 10-nucleotide random UMIs. In every sequencing run, more than 200 million TCR-beta sequences were generated from 15-18 subjects. Using its own MiXCR run on the 5' RACE reads, TCRdb lists one record per CDR3 protein. The sample lists under 65,000 distinct CDR3 sequences; 20% to 30% were seen once. Trimming shortened V by 2 bases and J by 6 bases, and 14 bases separated the two germline ends. The CDR3 has 15 amino acids. Germline V gives CDR1 SGHAT, CDR2 FQDESV (reference sequence). As for time point: technical triplicate 2.

The receptor's source is a man in his 60s with HTLV-1-associated myelopathy (HAM/TSP). The chain is built from TRBV11-1 and TRBJ2-1, with D possibly being TRBD2 (6 bases). The sequenced sample consisted of PBMCs. CDR3 sequence: CASSLTRDPSNEQFF. The DNA of the CDR3 is TGTGCCAGCAGCTTAACGCGGGACCCGTCCAATGAGCAGTTCTTC.